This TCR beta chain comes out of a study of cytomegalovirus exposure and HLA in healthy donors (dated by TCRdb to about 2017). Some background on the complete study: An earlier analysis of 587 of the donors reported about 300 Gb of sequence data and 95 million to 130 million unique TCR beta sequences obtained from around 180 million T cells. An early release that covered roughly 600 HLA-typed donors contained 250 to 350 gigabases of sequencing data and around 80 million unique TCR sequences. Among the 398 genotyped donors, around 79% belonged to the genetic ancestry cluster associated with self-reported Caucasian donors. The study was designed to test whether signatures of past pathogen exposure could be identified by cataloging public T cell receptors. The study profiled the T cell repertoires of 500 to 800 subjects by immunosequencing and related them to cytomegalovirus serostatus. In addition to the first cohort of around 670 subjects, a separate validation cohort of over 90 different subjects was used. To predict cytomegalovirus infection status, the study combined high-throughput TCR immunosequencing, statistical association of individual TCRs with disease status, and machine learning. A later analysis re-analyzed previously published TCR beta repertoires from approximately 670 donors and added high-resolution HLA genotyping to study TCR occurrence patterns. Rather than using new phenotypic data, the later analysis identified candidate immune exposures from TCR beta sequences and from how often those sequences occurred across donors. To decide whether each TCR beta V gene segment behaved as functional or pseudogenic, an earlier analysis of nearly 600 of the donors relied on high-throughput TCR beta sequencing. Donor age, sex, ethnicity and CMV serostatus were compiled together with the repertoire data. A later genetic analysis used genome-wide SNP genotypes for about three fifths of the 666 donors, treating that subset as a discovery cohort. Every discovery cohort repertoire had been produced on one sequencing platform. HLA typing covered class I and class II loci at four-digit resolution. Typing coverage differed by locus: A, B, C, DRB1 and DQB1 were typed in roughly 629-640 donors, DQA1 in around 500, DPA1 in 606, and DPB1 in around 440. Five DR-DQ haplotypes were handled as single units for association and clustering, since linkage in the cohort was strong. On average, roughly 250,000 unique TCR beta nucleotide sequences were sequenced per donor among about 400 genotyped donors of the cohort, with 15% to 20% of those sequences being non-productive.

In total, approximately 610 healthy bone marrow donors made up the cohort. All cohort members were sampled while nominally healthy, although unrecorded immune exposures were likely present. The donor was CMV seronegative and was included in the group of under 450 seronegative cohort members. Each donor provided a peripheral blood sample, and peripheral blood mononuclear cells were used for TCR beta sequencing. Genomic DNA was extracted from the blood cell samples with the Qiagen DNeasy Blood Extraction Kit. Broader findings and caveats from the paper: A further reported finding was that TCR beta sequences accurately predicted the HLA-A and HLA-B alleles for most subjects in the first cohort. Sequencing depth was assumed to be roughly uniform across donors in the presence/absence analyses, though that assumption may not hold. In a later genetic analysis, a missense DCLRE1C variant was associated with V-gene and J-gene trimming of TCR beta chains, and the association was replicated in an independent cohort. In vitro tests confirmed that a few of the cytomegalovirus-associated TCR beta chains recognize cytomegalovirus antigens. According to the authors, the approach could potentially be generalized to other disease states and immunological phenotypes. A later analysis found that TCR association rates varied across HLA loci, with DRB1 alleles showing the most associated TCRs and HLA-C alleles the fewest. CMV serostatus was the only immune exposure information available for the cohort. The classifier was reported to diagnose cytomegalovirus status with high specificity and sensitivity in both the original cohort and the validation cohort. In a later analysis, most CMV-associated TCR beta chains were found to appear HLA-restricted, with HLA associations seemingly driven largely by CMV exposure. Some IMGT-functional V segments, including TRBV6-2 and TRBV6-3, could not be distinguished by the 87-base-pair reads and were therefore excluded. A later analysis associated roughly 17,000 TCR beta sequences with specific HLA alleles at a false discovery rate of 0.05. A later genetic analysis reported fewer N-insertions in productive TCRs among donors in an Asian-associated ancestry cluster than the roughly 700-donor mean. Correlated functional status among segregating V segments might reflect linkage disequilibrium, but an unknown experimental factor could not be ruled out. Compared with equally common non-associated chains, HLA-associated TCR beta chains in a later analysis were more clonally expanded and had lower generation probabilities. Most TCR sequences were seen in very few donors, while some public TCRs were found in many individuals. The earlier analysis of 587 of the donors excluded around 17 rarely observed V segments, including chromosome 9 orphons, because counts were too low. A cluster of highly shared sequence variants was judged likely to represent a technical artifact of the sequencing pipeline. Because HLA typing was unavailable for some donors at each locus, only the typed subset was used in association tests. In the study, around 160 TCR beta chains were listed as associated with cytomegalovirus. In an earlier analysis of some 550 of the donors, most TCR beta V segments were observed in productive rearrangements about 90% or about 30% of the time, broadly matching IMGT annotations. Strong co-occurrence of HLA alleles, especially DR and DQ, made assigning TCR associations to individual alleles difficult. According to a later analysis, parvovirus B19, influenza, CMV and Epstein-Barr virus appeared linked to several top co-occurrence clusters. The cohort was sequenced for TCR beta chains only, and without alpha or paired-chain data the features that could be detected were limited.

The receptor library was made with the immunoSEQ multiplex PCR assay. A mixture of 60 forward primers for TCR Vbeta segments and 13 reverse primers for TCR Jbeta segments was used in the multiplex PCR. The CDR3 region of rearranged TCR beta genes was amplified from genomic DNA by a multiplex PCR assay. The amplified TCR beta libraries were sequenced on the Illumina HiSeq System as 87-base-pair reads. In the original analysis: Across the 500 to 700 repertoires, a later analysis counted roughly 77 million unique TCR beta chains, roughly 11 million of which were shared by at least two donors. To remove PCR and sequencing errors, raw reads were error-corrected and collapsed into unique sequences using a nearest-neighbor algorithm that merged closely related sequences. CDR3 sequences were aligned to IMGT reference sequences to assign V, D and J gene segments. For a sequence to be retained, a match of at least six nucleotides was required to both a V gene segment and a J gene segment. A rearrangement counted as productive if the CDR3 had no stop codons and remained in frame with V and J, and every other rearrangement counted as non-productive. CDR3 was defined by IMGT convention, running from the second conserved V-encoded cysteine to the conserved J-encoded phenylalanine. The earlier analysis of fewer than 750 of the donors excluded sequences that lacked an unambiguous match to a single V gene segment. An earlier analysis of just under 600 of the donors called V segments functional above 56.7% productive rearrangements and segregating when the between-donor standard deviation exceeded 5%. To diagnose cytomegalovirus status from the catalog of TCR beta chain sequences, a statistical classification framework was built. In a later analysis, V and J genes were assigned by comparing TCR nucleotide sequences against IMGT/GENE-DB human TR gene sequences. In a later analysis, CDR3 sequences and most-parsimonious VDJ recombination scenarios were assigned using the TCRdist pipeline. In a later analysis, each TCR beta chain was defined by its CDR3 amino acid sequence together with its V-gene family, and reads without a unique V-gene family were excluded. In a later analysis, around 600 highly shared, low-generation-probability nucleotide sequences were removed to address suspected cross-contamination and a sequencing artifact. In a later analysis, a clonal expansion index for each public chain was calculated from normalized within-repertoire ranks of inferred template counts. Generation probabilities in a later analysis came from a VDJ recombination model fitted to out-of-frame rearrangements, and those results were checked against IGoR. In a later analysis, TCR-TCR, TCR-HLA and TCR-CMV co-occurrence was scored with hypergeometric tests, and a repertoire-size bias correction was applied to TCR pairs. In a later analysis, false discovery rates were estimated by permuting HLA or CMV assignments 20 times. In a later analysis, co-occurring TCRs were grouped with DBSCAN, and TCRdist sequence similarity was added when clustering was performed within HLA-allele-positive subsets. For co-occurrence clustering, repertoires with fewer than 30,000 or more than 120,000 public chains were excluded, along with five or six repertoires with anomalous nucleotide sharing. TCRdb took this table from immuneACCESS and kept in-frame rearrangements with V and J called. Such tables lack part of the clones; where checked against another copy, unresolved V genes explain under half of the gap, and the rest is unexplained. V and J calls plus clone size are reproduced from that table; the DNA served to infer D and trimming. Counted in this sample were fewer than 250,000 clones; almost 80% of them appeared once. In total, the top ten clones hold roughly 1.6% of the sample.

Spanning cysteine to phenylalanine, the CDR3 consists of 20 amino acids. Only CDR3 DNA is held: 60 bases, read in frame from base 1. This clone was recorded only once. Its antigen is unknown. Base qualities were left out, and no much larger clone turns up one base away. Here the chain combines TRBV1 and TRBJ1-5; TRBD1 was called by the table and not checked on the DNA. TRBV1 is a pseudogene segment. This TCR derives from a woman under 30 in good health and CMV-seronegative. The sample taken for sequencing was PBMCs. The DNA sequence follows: TGCACCAGCAGCCGAGGCCGGGCAGGGGGCCTTGATCATAGCAATCAGCCCCAGCATTTT. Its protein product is CTSSRGRAGGLDHSNQPQHF.